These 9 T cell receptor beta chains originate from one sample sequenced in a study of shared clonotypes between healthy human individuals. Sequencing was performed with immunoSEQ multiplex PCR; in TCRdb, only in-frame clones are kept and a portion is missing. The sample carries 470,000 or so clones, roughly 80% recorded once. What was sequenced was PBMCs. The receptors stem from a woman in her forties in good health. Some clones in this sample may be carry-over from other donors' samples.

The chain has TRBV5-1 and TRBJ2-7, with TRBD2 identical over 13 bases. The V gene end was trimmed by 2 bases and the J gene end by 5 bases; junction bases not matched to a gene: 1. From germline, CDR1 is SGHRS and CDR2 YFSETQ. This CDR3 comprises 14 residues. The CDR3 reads CASSFGTSGDEQYF. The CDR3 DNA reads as TGCGCCAGCAGCTTCGGGACTAGCGGGGACGAGCAGTACTTC.

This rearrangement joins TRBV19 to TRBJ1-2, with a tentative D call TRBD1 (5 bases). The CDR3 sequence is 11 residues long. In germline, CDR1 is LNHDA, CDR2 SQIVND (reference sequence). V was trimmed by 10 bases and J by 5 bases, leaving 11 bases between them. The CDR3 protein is CATQGGYGYTF. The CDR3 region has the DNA TGTGCCACCCAGGGTGGTTATGGCTACACCTTC.

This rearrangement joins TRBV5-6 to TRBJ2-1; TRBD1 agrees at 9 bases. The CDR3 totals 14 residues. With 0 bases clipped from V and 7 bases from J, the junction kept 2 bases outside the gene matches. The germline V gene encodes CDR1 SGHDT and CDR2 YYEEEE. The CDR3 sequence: CASSLGTGANEQFF. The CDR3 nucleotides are TGTGCCAGCAGCTTGGGGACAGGGGCTAATGAGCAGTTCTTC. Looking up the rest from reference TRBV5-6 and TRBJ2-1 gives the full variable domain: DAGVTQSPTHLIKTRGQQVTLRCSPKSGHDTVSWYQQALGQGPQFIFQYYEEEERQRGNFPDRFSGHQFPNYSSELNVNALLLGDSALYLCASSLGTGANEQFFGPGTRLTVL.

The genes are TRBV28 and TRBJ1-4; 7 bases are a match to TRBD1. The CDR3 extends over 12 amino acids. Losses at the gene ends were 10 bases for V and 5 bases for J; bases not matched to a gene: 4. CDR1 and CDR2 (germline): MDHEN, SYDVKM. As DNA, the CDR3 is TGTGCCACCGCGACAGGGAATGAAAAACTGTTTTTT. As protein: CATATGNEKLFF.

The CDR3 here is CASSPTSGSGYEQYF. CDR3 nucleotides: TGTGCCAGCAGCCCCACTAGCGGGAGTGGATACGAGCAGTACTTC. The chain has TRBV11-2 and TRBJ2-7, with 11 bases fitting TRBD2. Germline CDR1 SGHAT, CDR2 FQNNGV. The CDR3 has 15 amino acids. Unmatched junction bases numbered 7, after V lost 5 bases and J lost 4 bases.

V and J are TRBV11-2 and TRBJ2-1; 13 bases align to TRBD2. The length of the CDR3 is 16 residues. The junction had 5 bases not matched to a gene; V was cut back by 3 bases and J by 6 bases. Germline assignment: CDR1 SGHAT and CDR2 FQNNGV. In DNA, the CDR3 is TGTGCCAGCAGCTTTAGCACTAGCGGGAGGGCCAATGAGCAGTTCTTC. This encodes CASSFSTSGRANEQFF.

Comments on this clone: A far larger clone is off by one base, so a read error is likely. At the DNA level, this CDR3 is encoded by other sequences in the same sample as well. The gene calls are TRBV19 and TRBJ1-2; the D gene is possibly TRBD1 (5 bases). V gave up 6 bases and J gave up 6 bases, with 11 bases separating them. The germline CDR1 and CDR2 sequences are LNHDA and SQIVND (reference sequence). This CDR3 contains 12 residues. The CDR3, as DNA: TGTGCCAGTAGCCCAACAGGCCATGGCTACACCTTC. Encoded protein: CASSPTGHGYTF. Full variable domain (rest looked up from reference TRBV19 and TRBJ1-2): DGGITQSPKYLFRKEGQNVTLSCEQNLNHDAMYWYRQDPGQGLRLIYYSQIVNDFQKGDIAEGYSVSREKKESFPLTVTSAQKNPTAFYLCASSPTGHGYTFGSGTRLTVV.

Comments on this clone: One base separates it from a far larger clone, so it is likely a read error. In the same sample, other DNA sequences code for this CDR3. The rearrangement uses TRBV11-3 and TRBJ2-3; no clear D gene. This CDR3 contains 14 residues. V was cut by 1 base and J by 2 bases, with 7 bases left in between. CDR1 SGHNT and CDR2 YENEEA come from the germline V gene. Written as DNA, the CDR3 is TGTGCCAGCAGCTTAGGGGGTAACACAGATACGCAGTATTTT. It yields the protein CASSLGGNTDTQYF.

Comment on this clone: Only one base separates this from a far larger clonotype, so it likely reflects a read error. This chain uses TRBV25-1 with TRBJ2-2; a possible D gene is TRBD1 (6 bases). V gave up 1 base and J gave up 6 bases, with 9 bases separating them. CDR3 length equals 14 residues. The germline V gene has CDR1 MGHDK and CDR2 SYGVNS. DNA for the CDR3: TGTGCCAGCAGTGAATTTGAGGGGGCCGGGGAGCTGTTTTTT. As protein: CASSEFEGAGELFF. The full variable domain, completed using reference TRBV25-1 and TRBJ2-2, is EADIYQTPRYLVIGTGKKITLECSQTMGHDKMYWYQQDPGMELHLIHYSYGVNSTEKGDLSSESTVSRIRTEHFPLTLESARPSHTSQYLCASSEFEGAGELFFGEGSRLTVL.